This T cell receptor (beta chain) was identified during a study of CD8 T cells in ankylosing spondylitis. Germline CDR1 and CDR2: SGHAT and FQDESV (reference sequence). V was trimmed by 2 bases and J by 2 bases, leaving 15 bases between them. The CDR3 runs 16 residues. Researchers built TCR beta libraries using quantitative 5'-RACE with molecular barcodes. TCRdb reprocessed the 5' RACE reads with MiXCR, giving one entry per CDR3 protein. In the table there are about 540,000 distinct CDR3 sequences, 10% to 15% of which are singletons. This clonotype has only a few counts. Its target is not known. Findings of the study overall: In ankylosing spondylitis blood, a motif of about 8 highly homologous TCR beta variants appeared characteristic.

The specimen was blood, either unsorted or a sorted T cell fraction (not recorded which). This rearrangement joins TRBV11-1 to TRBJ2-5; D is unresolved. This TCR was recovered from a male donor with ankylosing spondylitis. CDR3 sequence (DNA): TGTGCCAGCAGCTTAATTAAGACTCACCAACAAGAGACCCAGTACTTC. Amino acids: CASSLIKTHQQETQYF.